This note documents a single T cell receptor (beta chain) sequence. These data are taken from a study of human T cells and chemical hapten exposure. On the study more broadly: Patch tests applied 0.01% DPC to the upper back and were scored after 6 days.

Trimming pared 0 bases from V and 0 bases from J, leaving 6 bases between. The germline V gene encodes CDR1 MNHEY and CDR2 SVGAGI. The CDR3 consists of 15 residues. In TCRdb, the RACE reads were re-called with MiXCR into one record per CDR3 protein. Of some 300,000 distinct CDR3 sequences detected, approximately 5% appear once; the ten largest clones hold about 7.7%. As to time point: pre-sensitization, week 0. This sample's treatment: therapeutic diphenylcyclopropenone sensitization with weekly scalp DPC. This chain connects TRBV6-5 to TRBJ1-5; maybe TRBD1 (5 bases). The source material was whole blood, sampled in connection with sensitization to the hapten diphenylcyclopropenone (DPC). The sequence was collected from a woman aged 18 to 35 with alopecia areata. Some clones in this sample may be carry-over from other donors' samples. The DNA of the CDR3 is TGTGCCAGCAGTTACTCAAGGGGTAGCAATCAGCCCCAGCATTTT. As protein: CASSYSRGSNQPQHF.